The next 7 T cell receptor beta chains were all read from a single sample in a study of naive and memory T cell subsets. Two oligonucleotides, mixed equimolar, formed the beta constant-region primer covering TRBC1 and TRBC2. TCRdb re-called the UMI-ligation and nested PCR reads with MiXCR, one entry per CDR3 protein. The table shows some 85,000 distinct CDR3 sequences, with less than 15% occurring only once. Material: central memory CD4+ T cells from blood. The receptor set was obtained from a human donor in good health.

This clonotype was counted between two and nine times. The V gene is TRBV3-1, the J gene TRBJ1-5; D possibly corresponds to TRBD1 (6 bases). The germline V and J ends were trimmed by 4 bases and 6 bases, with 13 bases remaining between them. Germline lookup yields CDR1 LGHDT and CDR2 YNNKEL (reference sequence). The length of the CDR3 is 14 residues. CDR3 loop: CASSRNRVGQPQHF. The CDR3 nucleotides read TGTGCCAGCAGCCGGAACAGGGTCGGTCAGCCCCAGCATTTT.

V gene TRBV6-1 combines with J gene TRBJ2-7, with TRBD1 identical over 7 bases. The CDR3 runs 15 residues. Trimming cost V 5 bases and J 0 bases; bases outside gene matches: 7. Germline V lookup: CDR1 MNHNS, CDR2 SASEGT. The chain's CDR3 is CASSPTGQFSYEQYF. Written as DNA, the CDR3 is TGTGCCAGCAGTCCCACGGGACAGTTCTCCTACGAGCAGTACTTC.

The rearrangement joins TRBV3-1 to TRBJ2-7, with D possibly TRBD1 on 5 matching bases. The CDR3 sequence is 15 residues long. Trimming took off 0 bases at V and 0 bases at J, with 9 bases between the two ends. The germline gives CDR1 LGHDT, CDR2 YNNKEL (reference sequence). The CDR3 reads CASSQEQAGSYEQYF. The CDR3, as DNA: TGTGCCAGCAGCCAAGAACAGGCCGGCTCCTACGAGCAGTACTTC.

This clonotype has a handful of counts. The rearrangement uses TRBV24-1 and TRBJ2-5; maybe TRBD2 (6 bases). CDR1 and CDR2 (germline): KGHDR, SFDVKD. Deletions cut 4 bases from V and 3 bases from J, with 8 bases between. This CDR3 comprises 13 residues. The CDR3 nucleotides read TGTGCCACCAGTGAACGGGAGAAAGAGACCCAGTACTTC. As protein: CATSEREKETQYF.

V and J are TRBV5-4 and TRBJ1-2; D remains unclear. V was cut by 0 bases and J by 0 bases, with 3 bases left in between. CDR1 and CDR2 from the germline V gene are SGHNT and YYREEE (reference sequence). The CDR3 covers 13 residues. The CDR3 is CASSLESNYGYTF. DNA for the CDR3: TGTGCCAGCAGCTTGGAATCTAACTATGGCTACACCTTC.

V usage is TRBV2 and J usage is TRBJ2-7, with 8 bases aligning to TRBD2. Unmatched junction bases numbered 11, after V lost 2 bases and J lost 2 bases. The length of the CDR3 is 17 residues. Germline V lookup: CDR1 SNHLY, CDR2 FYNNEI. CDR3 amino acids: CASSEFALAGLTYEQYF. The CDR3 DNA is TGTGCCAGCAGTGAATTTGCCCTAGCGGGCCTCACCTACGAGCAGTACTTC. Together with reference TRBV2 and TRBJ2-7, the CDR3 gives the full variable domain: EPEVTQTPSHQVTQMGQEVILRCVPISNHLYFYWYRQILGQKVEFLVSFYNNEISEKSEIFDDQFSVERPDGSNFTLKIRSTKLEDSAMYFCASSEFALAGLTYEQYFGPGTRLTVT.

This clonotype came up many times. This chain joins TRBV7-2 and TRBJ2-3, with D possibly matching TRBD1 (5 bases). V gave up 1 base and J gave up 2 bases, with 16 bases separating them. CDR1 and CDR2 (germline): SGHTA, FQGNSA. The CDR3 has 17 residues. The CDR3 DNA follows: TGTGCCAGCAGCTTAGGTGATCGGGCAGGGCCCACAGATACGCAGTATTTT. Its translation is CASSLGDRAGPTDTQYF.